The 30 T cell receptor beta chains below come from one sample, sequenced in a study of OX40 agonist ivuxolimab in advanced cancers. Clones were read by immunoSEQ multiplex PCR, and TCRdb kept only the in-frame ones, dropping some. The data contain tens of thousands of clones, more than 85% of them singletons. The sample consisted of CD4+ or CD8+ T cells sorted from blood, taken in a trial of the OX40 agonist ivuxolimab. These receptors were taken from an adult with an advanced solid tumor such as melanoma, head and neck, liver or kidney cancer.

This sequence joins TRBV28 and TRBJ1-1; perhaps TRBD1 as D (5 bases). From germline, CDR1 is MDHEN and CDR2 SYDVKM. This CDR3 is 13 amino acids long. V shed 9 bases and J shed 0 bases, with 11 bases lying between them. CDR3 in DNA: TGTGCCAGTTCAGACAGCATGAACACTGAAGCTTTCTTT. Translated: CASSDSMNTEAFF.

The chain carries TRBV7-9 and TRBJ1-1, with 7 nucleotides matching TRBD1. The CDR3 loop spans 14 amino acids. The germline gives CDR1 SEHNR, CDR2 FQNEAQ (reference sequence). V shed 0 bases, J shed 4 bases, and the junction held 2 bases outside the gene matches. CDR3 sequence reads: CASSLAGGGTEAFF. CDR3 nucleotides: TGTGCCAGCAGCTTAGCAGGGGGCGGCACTGAAGCTTTCTTT.

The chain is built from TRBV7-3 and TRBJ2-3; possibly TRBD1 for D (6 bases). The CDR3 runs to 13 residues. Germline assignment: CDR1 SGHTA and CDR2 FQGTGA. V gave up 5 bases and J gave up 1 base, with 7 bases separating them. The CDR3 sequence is CASSRQGTDTQYF. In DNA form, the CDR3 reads TGTGCCAGCAGCCGACAGGGCACAGATACGCAGTATTTT.

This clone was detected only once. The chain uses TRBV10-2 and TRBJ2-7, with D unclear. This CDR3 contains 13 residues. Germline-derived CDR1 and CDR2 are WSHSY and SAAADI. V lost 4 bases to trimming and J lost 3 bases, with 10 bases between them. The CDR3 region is CASSGPGSYEQYV. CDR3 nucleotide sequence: TGCGCCAGCAGTGGTCCGGGCAGCTACGAGCAGTACGTC.

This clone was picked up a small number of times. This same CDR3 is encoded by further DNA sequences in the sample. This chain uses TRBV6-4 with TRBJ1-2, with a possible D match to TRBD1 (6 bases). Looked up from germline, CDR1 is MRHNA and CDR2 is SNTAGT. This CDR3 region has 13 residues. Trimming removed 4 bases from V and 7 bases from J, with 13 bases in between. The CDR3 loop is CASSADSSGGYTF. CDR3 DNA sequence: TGTGCCAGCAGTGCGGACAGTAGCGGTGGCTACACCTTC.

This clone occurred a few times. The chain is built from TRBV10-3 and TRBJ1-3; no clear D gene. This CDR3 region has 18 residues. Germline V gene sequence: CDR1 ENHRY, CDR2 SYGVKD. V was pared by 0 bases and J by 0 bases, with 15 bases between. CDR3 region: CAISESPPGASSGNTIYF. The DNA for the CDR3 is TGTGCCATCAGTGAGTCGCCCCCCGGAGCGAGCTCTGGAAACACCATATATTTT.

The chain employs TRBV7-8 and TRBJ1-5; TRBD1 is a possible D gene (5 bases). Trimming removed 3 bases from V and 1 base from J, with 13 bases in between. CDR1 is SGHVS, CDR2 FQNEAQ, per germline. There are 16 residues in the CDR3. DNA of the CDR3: TGTGCCAGCAGCTTGGGGGGGGAGGGGAGCAATCAGCCCCAGCATTTT. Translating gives CASSLGGEGSNQPQHF.

CDR3 sequence: CAASGGIGETQYF. DNA of the CDR3: TGTGCCGCATCAGGGGGAATAGGGGAGACCCAGTACTTC. The chain has TRBV10-3 and TRBJ2-5; 7 bases fit TRBD1. The germline gives CDR1 ENHRY, CDR2 SYGVKD. This CDR3 comprises 13 residues. Trimming at V came to 11 bases and at J to 5 bases, leaving 11 bases not matched to a gene.

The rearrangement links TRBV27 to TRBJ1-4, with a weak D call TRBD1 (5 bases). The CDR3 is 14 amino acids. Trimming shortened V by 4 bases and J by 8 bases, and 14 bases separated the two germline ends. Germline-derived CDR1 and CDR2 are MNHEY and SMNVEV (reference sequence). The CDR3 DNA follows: TGTGCCAGCAGTTCGGGGGGGGTCGGGGAAAAACTGTTTTTT. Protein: CASSSGGVGEKLFF.

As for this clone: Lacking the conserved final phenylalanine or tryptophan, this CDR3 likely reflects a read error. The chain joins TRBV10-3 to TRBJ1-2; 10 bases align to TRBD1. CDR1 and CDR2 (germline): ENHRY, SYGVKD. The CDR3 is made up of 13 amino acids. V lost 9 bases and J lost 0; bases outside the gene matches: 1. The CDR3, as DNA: TGTGCCATTGGACAGGGGGCTAACTATGGCTACACCTCC. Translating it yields CAIGQGANYGYTS.

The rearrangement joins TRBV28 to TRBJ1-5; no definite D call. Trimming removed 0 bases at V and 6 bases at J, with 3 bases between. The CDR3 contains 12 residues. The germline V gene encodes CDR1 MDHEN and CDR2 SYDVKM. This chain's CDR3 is CASSLWGQPQHF. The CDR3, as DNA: TGTGCCAGCAGTTTATGGGGTCAGCCCCAGCATTTT.

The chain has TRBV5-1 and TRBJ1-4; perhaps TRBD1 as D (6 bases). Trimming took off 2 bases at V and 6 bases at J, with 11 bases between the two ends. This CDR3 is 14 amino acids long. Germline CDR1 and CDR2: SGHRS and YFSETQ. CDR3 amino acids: CASSFTGMDEKLFF. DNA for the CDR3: TGCGCCAGCAGCTTCACAGGGATGGATGAAAAACTGTTTTTT.

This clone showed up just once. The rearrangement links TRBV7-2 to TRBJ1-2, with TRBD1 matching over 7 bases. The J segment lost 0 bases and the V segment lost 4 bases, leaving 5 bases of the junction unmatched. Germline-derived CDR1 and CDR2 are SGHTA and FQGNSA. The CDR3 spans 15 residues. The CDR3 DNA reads TGTGCCAGCAGCTCCCGTCAGGGGGCTAACTATGGCTACACCTTC. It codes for CASSSRQGANYGYTF.

CDR3 sequence (DNA): TGTGCCAGCAGCCCTCAGGGAAGCAGGGGAACCGGGGAGCTGTTTTTT. This translates into CASSPQGSRGTGELFF. This chain links TRBV9 with TRBJ2-2; tentative D call: TRBD1 (6 bases). V was shortened by 4 bases and J by 5 bases, with 18 bases between the two germline ends. CDR1 and CDR2 from the germline V gene are SGDLS and YYNGEE. CDR3 size: 16 residues.

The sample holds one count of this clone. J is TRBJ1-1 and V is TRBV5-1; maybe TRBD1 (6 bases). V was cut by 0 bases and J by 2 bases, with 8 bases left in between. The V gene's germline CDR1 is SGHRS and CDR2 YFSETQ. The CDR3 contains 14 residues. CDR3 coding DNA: TGCGCCAGCAGCTTGGAGGGGGTCAACACTGAAGCTTTCTTT. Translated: CASSLEGVNTEAFF.

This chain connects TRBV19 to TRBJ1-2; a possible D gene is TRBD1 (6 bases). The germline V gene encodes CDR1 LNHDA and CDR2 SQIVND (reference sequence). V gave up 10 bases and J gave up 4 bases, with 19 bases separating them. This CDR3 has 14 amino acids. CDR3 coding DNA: TGTGCCACTATTACAGGGACCCAGGGCTATGGCTACACCTTC. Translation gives CATITGTQGYGYTF. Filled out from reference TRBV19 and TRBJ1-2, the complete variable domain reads DGGITQSPKYLFRKEGQNVTLSCEQNLNHDAMYWYRQDPGQGLRLIYYSQIVNDFQKGDIAEGYSVSREKKESFPLTVTSAQKNPTAFYLCATITGTQGYGYTFGSGTRLTVV.

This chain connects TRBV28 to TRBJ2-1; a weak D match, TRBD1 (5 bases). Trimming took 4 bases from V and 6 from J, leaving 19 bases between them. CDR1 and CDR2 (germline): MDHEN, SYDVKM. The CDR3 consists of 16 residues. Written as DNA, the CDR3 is TGTGCCAGCAGTTCCCAGGCAGGGCATAGTAGCAATGAGCAGTTCTTC. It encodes CASSSQAGHSSNEQFF.

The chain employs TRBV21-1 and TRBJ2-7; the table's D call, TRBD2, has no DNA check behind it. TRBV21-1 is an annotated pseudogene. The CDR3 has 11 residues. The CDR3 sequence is CASRGGNEQYV. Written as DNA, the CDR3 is TGTGCCAGCCGGGGAGGGAACGAGCAGTACGTC.

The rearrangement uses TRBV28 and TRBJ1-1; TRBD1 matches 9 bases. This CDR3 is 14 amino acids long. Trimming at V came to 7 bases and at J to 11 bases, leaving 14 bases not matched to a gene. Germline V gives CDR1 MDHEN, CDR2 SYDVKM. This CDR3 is CASKSTGGSVMAFF. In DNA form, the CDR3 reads TGTGCCAGCAAGTCAACAGGGGGCAGTGTTATGGCTTTCTTT.

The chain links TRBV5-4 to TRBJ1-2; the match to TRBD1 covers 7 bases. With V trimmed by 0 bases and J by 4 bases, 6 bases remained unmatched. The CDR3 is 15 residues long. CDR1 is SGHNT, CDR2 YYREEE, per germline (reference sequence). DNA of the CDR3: TGTGCCAGCAGCTTGGTAACAGGGGACCCCTATGGCTACACCTTC. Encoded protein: CASSLVTGDPYGYTF.

CDR3 loop: CASSLGGAATPLHF. The CDR3 DNA reads TGTGCCAGCAGCCTAGGGGGGGCCGCGACACCCCTCCACTTT. This chain connects TRBV28 to TRBJ1-6, with D possibly TRBD1 on 6 matching bases. Germline V gene sequence: CDR1 MDHEN, CDR2 SYDVKM. V was cut by 6 bases and J by 11 bases, with 17 bases left in between. The CDR3 has 14 amino acids.

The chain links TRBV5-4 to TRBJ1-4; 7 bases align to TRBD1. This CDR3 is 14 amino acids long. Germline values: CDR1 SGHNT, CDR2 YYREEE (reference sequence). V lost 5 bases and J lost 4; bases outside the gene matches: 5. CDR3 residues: CASRDQGGNEKLFF. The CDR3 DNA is TGTGCCAGCAGAGACCAGGGGGGTAATGAAAAACTGTTTTTT.

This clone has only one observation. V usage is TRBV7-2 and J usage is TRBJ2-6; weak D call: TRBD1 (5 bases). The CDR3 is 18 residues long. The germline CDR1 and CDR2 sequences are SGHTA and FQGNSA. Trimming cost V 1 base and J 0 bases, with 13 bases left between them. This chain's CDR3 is CASSLEGSGFSGANVLTF. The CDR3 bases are TGTGCCAGCAGCTTAGAGGGGTCTGGTTTCTCTGGGGCCAACGTCCTGACTTTC.

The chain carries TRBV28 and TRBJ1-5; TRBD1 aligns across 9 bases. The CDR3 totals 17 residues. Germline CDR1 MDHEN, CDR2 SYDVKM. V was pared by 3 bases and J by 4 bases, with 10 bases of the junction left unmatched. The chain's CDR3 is CASSLSGTGRRNQPQHF. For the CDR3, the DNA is TGTGCCAGCAGTTTGTCCGGGACAGGGCGTCGGAATCAGCCCCAGCATTTT.

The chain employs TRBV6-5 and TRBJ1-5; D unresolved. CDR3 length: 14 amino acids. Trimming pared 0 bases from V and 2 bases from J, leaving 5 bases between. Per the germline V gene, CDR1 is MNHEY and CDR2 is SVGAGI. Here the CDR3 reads CASSYSRGNQPQHF. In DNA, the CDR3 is TGTGCCAGCAGTTACTCGCGGGGCAATCAGCCCCAGCATTTT.

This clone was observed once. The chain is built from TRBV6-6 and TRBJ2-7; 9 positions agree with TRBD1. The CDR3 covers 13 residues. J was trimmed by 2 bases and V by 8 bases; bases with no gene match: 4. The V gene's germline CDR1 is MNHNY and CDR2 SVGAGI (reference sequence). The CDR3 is CASGRTGAYEQYV. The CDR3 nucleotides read TGTGCCAGCGGGCGGACAGGGGCCTACGAGCAGTACGTC.

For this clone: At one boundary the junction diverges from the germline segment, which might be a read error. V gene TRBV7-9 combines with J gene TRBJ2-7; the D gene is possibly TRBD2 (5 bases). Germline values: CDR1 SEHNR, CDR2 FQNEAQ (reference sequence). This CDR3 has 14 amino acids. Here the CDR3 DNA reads TGTGCCAGCAGCCTAGCTGGGCCGAGTAACGAGCAGTACTTC. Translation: CASSLAGPSNEQYF.

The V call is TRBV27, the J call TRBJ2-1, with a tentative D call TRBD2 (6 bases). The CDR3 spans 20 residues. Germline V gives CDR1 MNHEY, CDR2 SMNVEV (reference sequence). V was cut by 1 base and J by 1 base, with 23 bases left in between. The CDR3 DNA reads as TGTGCCAGCAGTTTATTAGGTAGGCGGTACGGGAGAAAATCCTACAATGAGCAGTTCTTC. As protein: CASSLLGRRYGRKSYNEQFF.

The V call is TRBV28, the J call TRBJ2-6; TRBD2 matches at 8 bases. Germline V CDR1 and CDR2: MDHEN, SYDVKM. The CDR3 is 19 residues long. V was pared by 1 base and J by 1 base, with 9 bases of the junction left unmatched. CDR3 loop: CASSLLGGGRVSGANVLTF. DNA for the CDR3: TGTGCCAGCAGTTTATTAGGCGGGGGGCGCGTTTCTGGGGCCAACGTCCTGACTTTC.

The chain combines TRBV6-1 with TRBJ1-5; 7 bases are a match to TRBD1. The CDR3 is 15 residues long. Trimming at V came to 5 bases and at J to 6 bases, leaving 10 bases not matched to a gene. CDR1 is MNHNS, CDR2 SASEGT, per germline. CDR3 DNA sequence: TGTGCCAGCAGTCCCGTGACAGGGTCTATTCAGCCCCAGCATTTT. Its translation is CASSPVTGSIQPQHF.